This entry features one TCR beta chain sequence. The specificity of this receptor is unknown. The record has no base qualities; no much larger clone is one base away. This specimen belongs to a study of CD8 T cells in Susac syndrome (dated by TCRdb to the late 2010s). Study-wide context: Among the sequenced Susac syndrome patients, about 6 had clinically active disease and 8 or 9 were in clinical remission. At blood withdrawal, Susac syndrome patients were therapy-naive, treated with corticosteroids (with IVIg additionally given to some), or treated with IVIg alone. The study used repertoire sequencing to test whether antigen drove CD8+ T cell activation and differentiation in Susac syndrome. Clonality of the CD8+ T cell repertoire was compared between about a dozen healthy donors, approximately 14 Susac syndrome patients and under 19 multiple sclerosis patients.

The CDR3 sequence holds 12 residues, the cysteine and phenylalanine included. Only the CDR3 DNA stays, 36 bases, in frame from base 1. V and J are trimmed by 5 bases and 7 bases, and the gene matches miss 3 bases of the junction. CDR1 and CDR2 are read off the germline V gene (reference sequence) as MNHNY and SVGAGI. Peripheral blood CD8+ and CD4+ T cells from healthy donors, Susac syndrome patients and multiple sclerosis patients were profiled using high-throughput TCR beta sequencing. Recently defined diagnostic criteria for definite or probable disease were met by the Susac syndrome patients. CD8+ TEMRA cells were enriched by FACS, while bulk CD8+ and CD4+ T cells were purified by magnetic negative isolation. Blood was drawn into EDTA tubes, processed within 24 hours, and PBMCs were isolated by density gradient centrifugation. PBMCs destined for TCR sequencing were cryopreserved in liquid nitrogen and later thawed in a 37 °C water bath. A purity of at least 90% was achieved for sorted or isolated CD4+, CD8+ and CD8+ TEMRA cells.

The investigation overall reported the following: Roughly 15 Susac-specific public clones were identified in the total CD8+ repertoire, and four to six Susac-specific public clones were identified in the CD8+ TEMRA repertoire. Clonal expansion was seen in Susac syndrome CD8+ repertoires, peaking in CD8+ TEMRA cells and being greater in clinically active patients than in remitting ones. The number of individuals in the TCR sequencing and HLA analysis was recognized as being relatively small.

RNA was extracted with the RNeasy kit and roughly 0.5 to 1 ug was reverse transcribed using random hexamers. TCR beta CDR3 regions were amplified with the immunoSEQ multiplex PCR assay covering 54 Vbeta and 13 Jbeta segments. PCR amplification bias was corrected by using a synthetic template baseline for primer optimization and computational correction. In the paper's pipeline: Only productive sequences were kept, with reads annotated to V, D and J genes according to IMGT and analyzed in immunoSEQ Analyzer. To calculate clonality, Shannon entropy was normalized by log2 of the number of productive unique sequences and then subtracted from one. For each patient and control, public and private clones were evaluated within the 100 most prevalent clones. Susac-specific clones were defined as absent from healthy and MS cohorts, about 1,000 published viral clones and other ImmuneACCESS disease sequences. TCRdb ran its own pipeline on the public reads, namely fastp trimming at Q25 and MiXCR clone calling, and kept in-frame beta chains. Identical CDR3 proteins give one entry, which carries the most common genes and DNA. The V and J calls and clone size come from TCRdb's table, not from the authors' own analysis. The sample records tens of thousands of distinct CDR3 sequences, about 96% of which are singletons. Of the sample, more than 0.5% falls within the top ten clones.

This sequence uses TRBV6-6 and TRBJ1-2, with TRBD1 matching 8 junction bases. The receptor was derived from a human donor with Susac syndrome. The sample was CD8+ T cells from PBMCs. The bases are TGTGCCAGCAGTCGACAGGGGAGTGGCTACACCTTC. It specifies CASSRQGSGYTF.